Sequencing of this T cell receptor beta chain was carried out in a study of blood T cells in healthy people across ages. Of note for this clonotype: Antigen: not known.

V was clipped by 2 bases and J by 3 bases; unmatched bases: 7. The CDR3 is 16 amino acids. From germline, CDR1 is LGHDT and CDR2 YNNKEL (reference sequence). General study results and limits: Long-lived donors exceeded aged donors in naive CD4+ cells and diversity.

Every sample yielded at least 6.5 million isolated PBMCs. Then a second PCR, running about 6 to 12 cycles, was carried out with a sample-barcoded 5' primer and a J-beta primer mix. One entry per CDR3 protein, called by TCRdb with MiXCR from the 5' RACE reads. The top ten clones hold 23% of a sample with fewer than 2 million distinct CDR3 sequences, about two fifths of them seen once. This sequence was found in a human donor in good health. The gene calls are TRBV3-1 and TRBJ2-3, with 8 bases matching TRBD2. The specimen sequenced was blood. CDR3 nucleotide sequence: TGTGCCAGCAGCCAACATGGCAGCGGGGGAACAGATACGCAGTATTTT. This translates into CASSQHGSGGTDTQYF.